The T cell receptor (beta chain) under discussion was sequenced for a study of CD8+ T cells in alopecia areata. Treatment meaning: oral pan-JAK inhibitor, 5-10 mg twice daily. Overall study results and limits: Lesional scalp, especially alopecia totalis/universalis, showed higher clonality than normal scalp.

Germline values: CDR1 SQVTM, CDR2 ANQGSEA. The CDR3 is 12 residues long. Deletions cut 6 bases from V and 2 bases from J, with 8 bases between. Isolated RNA was reverse transcribed into cDNA used as the sequencing template. Assay used: immunoSEQ multiplex PCR; TCRdb lists only in-frame clones, some missing. The table includes around 210,000 clones, about three fifths detected once. On this clone: Its specificity is unknown.

The sample in question was CD4+ T cells sorted from blood, obtained at week 4, from a patient treated with tofacitinib. The chain carries TRBV29-1 and TRBJ2-1; D ambiguous. This sequence originates from a human donor with alopecia areata. Written as DNA, the CDR3 is TGCAGCGTCGTAACAGCCTACAATGAGCAGTTCTTC. Its protein product is CSVVTAYNEQFF.